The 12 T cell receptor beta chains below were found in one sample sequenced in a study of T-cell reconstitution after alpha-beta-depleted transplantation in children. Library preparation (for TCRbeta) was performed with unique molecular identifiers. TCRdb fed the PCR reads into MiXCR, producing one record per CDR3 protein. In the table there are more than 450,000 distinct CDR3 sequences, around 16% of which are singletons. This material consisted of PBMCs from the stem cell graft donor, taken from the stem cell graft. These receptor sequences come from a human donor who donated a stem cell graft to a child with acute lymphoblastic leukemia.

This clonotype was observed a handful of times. The CDR3 loop reads CASSSIPGPFSNEQFF. In DNA, the CDR3 is TGTGCCAGCAGCTCCATTCCGGGTCCCTTCAGCAATGAGCAGTTCTTC. The rearrangement uses TRBV7-2 and TRBJ2-1; D gene uncertain. Germline V gene data show CDR1 as SGHTA and CDR2 as FQGNSA. Deletions cut 4 bases from V and 6 bases from J, with 19 bases between. The CDR3 is 16 residues long.

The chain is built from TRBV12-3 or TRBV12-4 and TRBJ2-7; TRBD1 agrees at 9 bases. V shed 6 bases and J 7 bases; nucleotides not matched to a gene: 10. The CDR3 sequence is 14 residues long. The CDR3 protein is CASSYRTGVGEQYF. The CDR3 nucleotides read TGTGCCAGCAGCTACCGGACAGGGGTTGGGGAGCAGTACTTC.

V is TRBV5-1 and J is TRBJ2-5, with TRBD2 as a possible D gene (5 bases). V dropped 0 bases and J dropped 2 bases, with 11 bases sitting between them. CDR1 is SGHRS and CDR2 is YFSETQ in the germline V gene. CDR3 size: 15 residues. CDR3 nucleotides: TGCGCCAGCAGCTTGGCGGGGAGATTACAAGAGACCCAGTACTTC. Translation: CASSLAGRLQETQYF.

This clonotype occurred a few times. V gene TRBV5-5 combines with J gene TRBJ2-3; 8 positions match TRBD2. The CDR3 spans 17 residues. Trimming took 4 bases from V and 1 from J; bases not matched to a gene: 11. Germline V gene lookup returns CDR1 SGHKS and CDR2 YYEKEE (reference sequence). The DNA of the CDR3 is TGTGCCAGCAGCATACCCAATAGCGGGAAGGGCACAGATACGCAGTATTTT. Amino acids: CASSIPNSGKGTDTQYF.

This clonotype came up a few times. The CDR3 region has the DNA TGTGCCAGCAGCTTTCCCGGGCAGGCGAACACCGGGGAGCTGTTTTTT. This sequence encodes CASSFPGQANTGELFF. V gene TRBV11-2 combines with J gene TRBJ2-2; D remains ambiguous. This CDR3 has 16 residues. Trimming took 3 bases from V and 0 from J, leaving 11 bases between them. Germline V gene lookup returns CDR1 SGHAT and CDR2 FQNNGV. The full variable domain, with the rest looked up from reference TRBV11-2 and TRBJ2-2, is EAGVAQSPRYKIIEKRQSVAFWCNPISGHATLYWYQQILGQGPKLLIQFQNNGVVDDSQLPKDRFSAERLKGVDSTLKIQPAKLEDSAVYLCASSFPGQANTGELFFGEGSRLTVL.

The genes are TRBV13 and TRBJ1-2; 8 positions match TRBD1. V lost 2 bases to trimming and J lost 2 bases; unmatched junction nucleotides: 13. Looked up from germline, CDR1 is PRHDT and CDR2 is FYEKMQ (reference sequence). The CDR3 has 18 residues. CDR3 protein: CASSLTPDREHRNYGYTF. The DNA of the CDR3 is TGTGCCAGCAGCTTAACCCCGGACAGGGAACACAGAAACTATGGCTACACCTTC.

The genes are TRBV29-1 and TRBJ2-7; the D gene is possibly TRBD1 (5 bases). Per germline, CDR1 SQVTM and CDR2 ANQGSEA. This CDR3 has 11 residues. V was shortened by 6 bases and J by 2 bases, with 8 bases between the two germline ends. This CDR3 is CSVVDTYEQYF. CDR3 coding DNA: TGCAGCGTCGTGGACACCTACGAGCAGTACTTC.

CDR3 nucleotides: TGTGCCACCAGTGATTTCCCTCGGGCTAGCGGGAGCACCGGGGAGCTGTTTTTT. This gives the protein CATSDFPRASGSTGELFF. The gene calls are TRBV24-1 and TRBJ2-2; TRBD2 matches 10 bases. The germline CDR1 and CDR2 sequences are KGHDR and SFDVKD. The CDR3 loop spans 18 amino acids. Trimming at V came to 1 base and at J to 4 bases, leaving 8 bases not matched to a gene.

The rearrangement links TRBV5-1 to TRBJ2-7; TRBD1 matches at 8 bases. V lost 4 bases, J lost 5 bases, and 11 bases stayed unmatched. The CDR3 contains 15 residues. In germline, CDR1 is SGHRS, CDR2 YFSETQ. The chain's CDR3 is CASSPERTGHHEQYF. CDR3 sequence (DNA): TGCGCCAGCAGCCCGGAAAGGACAGGGCATCACGAGCAGTACTTC.

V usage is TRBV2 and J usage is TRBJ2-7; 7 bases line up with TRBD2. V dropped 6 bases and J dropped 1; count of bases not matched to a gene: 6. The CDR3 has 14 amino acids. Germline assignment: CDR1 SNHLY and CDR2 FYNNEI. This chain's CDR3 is CASRVLAESYEQYF. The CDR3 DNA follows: TGTGCCAGCAGAGTCCTAGCGGAGTCCTACGAGCAGTACTTC.

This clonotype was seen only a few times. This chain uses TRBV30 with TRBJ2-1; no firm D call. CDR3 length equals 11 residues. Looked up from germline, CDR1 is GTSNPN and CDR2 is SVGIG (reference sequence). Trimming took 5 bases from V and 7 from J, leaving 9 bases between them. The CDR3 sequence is CAWAASNEQFF. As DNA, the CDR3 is TGTGCCTGGGCAGCAAGTAATGAGCAGTTCTTC.

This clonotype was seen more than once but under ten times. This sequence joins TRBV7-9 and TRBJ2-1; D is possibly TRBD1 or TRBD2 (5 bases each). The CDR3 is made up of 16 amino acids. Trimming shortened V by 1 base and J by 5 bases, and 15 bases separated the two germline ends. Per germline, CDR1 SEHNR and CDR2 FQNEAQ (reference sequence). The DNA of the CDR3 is TGTGCCAGCAGCTTAGTTCCGGGGACGGTCAACAATGAGCAGTTCTTC. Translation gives CASSLVPGTVNNEQFF.